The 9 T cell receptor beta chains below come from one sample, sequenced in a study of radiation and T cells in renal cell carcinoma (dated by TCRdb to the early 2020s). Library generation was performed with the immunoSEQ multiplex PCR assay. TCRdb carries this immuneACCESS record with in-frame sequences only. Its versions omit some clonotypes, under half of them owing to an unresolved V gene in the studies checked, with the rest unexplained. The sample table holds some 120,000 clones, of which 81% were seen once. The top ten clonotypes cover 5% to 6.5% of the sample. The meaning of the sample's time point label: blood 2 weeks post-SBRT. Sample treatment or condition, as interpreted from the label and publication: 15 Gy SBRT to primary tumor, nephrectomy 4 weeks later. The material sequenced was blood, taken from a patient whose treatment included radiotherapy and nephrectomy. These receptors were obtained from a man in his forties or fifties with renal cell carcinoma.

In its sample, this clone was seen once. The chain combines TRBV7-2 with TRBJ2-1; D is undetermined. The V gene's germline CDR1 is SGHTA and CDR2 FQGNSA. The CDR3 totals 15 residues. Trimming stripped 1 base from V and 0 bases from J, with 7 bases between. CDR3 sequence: CASSLVAGSYNEQFF. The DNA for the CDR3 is TGTGCCAGCAGCTTAGTAGCAGGCTCCTACAATGAGCAGTTCTTC.

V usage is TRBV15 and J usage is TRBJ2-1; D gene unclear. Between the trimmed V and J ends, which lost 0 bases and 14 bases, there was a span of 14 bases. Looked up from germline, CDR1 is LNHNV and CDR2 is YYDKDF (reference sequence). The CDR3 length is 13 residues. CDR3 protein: CATSRDIADHKFF. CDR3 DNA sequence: TGTGCCACCAGCAGAGATATCGCAGACCATAAGTTCTTC.

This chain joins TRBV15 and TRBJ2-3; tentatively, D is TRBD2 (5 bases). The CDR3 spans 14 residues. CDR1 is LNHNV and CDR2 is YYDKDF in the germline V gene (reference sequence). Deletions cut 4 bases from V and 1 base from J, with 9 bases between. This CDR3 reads CATSIAQGTDTQYF. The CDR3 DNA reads TGTGCCACCAGCATAGCGCAGGGCACAGATACGCAGTATTTT.

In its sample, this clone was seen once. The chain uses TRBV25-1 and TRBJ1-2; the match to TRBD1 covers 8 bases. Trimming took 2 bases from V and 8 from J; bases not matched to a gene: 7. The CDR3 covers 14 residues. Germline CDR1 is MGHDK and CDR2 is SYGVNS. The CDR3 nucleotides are TGTGCCAGCAGTGAAAGGTGGACAGGGATCGGCTACACCTTC. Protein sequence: CASSERWTGIGYTF.

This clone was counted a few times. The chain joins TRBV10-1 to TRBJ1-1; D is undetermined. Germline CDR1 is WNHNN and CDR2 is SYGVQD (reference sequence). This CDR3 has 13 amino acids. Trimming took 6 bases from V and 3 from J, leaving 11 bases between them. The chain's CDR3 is CASRDFPDTEAFF. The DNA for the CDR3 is TGCGCCAGCAGAGATTTTCCTGACACTGAAGCTTTCTTT.

Here the CDR3 DNA reads TGCGCCAGCAGCCGCCGGGACTGGTTCGCCGGGGAGCTGTTTTTT. It translates to CASSRRDWFAGELFF. This chain uses TRBV5-1 with TRBJ2-2; D possibly corresponds to TRBD2 (6 bases). The germline CDR1 and CDR2 sequences are SGHRS and YFSETQ. The CDR3 extends over 15 amino acids. Trimming stripped 4 bases from V and 6 bases from J, with 16 bases between.

DNA of the CDR3: TGCGCCAGCAGCTATGAACCGGTTAATCAGCCCCAGCATTTT. Amino acid sequence: CASSYEPVNQPQHF. The chain joins TRBV5-1 to TRBJ1-5, with D uncertain. This CDR3 is 14 amino acids long. From germline, CDR1 is SGHRS and CDR2 YFSETQ. Trimming took off 3 bases at V and 4 bases at J, with 11 bases between the two ends.

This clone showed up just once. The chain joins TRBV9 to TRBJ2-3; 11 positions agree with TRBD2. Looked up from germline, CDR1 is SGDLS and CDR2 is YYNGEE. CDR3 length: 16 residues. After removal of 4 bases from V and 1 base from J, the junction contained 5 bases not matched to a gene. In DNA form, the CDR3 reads TGTGCCAGCAGCCTTATAGCGGGAGGGGGCACAGATACGCAGTATTTT. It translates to CASSLIAGGGTDTQYF.

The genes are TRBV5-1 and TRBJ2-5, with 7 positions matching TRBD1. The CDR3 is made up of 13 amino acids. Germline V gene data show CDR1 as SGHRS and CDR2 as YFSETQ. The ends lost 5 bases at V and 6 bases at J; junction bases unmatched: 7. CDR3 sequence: CASSDSGGQTQYF. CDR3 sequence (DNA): TGCGCCAGCAGTGACTCAGGGGGTCAGACCCAGTACTTC.